The 17 T cell receptor beta chains presented below share a single source sample, sequenced in a study of Graves' ophthalmopathy and Graves' hyperthyroidism. The sequenced template was RNA, covering the TCR beta CDR3 region. HTBI primers were employed in first-round RT-PCR, then a second-round multiplex PCR followed. Each CDR3 protein is one row after TCRdb ran MiXCR on the multiplex PCR reads. The sample includes about 210,000 distinct CDR3 sequences, around 30% seen only once; the top ten take approximately 9.6%. Material: peripheral blood. All receptors derive from a man aged 50 to 60 with Graves' ophthalmopathy.

The chain is built from TRBV12-3 or TRBV12-4 and TRBJ1-1; D gene unclear. V lost 5 bases and J lost 0, with 13 bases in between. The length of the CDR3 is 15 residues. The CDR3 sequence is CASSTPEGMNTEAFF. The CDR3 region has the DNA TGTGCCAGCAGTACGCCAGAAGGGATGAACACTGAAGCTTTCTTT.

Ten or more counts support this clonotype. The rearrangement joins TRBV28 to TRBJ1-2; 7 bases line up with TRBD1. This CDR3 has 18 amino acids. CDR1 MDHEN and CDR2 SYDVKM come from the germline V gene. V was pared by 5 bases and J by 2 bases, with 17 bases of the junction left unmatched. The CDR3 here is CASSDDTTYRGRNYGYTF. The DNA of the CDR3 is TGTGCCAGCAGTGACGACACAACCTACAGGGGCCGGAACTATGGCTACACCTTC.

Ten or more counts support this clonotype. The chain joins TRBV4-1 to TRBJ2-5; TRBD1 is a possible D gene (5 bases). This CDR3 has 16 amino acids. Trimming removed 4 bases at V and 3 bases at J, with 18 bases between. In germline, CDR1 is MGHRA, CDR2 YSYEKL. The CDR3 loop reads CASSPDGQGFEETQYF. In DNA form, the CDR3 reads TGCGCCAGCAGCCCCGACGGGCAGGGATTTGAAGAGACCCAGTACTTC.

This clonotype has at least ten counts. The chain couples TRBV4-1 to TRBJ1-2; 9 bases align to TRBD1. J lost 7 bases, V lost 3 bases, and 6 bases had no gene match. Germline loops: CDR1 MGHRA, CDR2 YSYEKL. This CDR3 contains 14 residues. CDR3 bases: TGCGCCAGCAGCCATGGACAGGGGACGAGTGGCTACACCTTC. Translating gives CASSHGQGTSGYTF.

In this sample, this clonotype turned up many times. V gene TRBV6-1 combines with J gene TRBJ2-2; D not certain. The V gene lost 0 bases and the J gene lost 6 bases, with 11 bases spanning the gap. The CDR3 extends over 15 amino acids. From germline, CDR1 is MNHNS and CDR2 SASEGT. The CDR3 sequence is CASSEATSDPGELFF. The CDR3 DNA reads TGTGCCAGCAGTGAAGCAACTTCGGATCCCGGGGAGCTGTTTTTT.

The chain has TRBV7-9 and TRBJ1-1; D remains ambiguous. Trimming pared 1 base from V and 1 base from J, leaving 10 bases between. This CDR3 is built from 15 residues. Germline V gene data show CDR1 as SEHNR and CDR2 as FQNEAQ (reference sequence). The CDR3 is CASSLVRQTNTEAFF. In nucleotides, the CDR3 is TGTGCCAGCAGCTTAGTCCGGCAAACGAACACTGAAGCTTTCTTT.

This clonotype showed up many times. The chain combines TRBV20-1 with TRBJ2-7, with D perhaps matching TRBD1 (6 bases). Germline lookup yields CDR1 DFQATT and CDR2 SNEGSKA (reference sequence). The CDR3 sequence is 15 residues long. The V end lost 1 base, the J end lost 0 bases, and 13 bases lay between the germline ends. The CDR3 DNA reads TGCAGTGCTAGAGTAGTGGGGGCCCCCTCCTACGAGCAGTACTTC. It yields the protein CSARVVGAPSYEQYF.

This clonotype was counted ten times or more. The chain carries TRBV7-3 and TRBJ2-7; possibly TRBD2 for D (6 bases). The germline V and J ends were trimmed by 2 bases and 3 bases, with 11 bases remaining between them. The CDR3 totals 14 residues. CDR1 SGHTA and CDR2 FQGTGA come from the germline V gene. CDR3 region: CASSLSGSSYEQYF. CDR3 bases: TGTGCCAGCAGCTTATCCGGGAGCAGCTACGAGCAGTACTTC.

This clonotype was picked up many times. This sequence joins TRBV7-9 and TRBJ1-2, with unresolved D. The germline CDR1 and CDR2 sequences are SEHNR and FQNEAQ (reference sequence). Trimming shortened V by 4 bases and J by 5 bases, and 20 bases separated the two germline ends. The CDR3 is 16 amino acids. CDR3 in DNA: TGTGCCAGCAGCTCCTCCGGGCCATCGGCCCGGTATGGCTACACCTTC. Its protein product is CASSSSGPSARYGYTF.

The sample holds many counts of this clonotype. The chain has TRBV20-1 and TRBJ1-1; possibly TRBD1 for D (6 bases). CDR1 is DFQATT, CDR2 SNEGSKA, per germline (reference sequence). Between the trimmed V and J ends, which lost 2 bases and 0 bases, there was a span of 10 bases. The length of the CDR3 is 14 residues. The CDR3 coding sequence is TGCAGTGCTAGAATTCAGGGGATGAACACTGAAGCTTTCTTT. This gives the protein CSARIQGMNTEAFF.

The chain has TRBV28 and TRBJ2-5; D gene uncertain. Trimming left V 2 bases short and J 0 bases short, with 7 bases between. Looked up from germline, CDR1 is MDHEN and CDR2 is SYDVKM. This CDR3 has 14 amino acids. In DNA, the CDR3 is TGTGCCAGCAGTTTACCCGCGTACCAAGAGACCCAGTACTTC. Translation: CASSLPAYQETQYF.

Concerning this clonotype: This clone may be a read error of a much larger clone one base away. The J gene is TRBJ2-5, the V gene TRBV28; D ambiguous. The CDR3 contains 10 residues. Germline CDR1 reads MDHEN; CDR2 reads SYDVKM. This chain's CDR3 is CASTGETRYF. DNA for the CDR3: TGTGCCAGCACCGGCGAGACCCGGTACTTC.

This clonotype showed up many times. The chain combines TRBV6-5 with TRBJ1-3, with 8 bases aligning to TRBD1. The CDR3 runs 14 residues. V was pared by 9 bases and J by 4 bases, with 8 bases of the junction left unmatched. The germline gives CDR1 MNHEY, CDR2 SVGAGI. CDR3 residues: CASRQGMEGNTIYF. The CDR3 region has the DNA TGTGCCAGTCGACAGGGGATGGAAGGAAACACCATATATTTT.

Ten or more counts support this clonotype. The J gene is TRBJ2-2, the V gene TRBV24-1; a possible D gene is TRBD1 (6 bases). The V gene's germline CDR1 is KGHDR and CDR2 SFDVKD. V lost 4 bases and J lost 1, with 15 bases in between. The CDR3 runs 17 residues. As DNA, the CDR3 is TGTGCCACCAGTGACGTAACGGGCAGGGGGAACACCGGGGAGCTGTTTTTT. This encodes CATSDVTGRGNTGELFF.

The chain links TRBV12-3 or TRBV12-4 to TRBJ1-1; D is undetermined. CDR3 length equals 13 residues. V shed 7 bases and J shed 0 bases, with 9 bases lying between them. In nucleotides, the CDR3 is TGTGCCAGCACCGAAACAATGAACACTGAAGCTTTCTTT. Amino acids: CASTETMNTEAFF.

This clonotype was recorded many times. The J gene is TRBJ2-7, the V gene TRBV6-2 or TRBV6-3, with 9 bases that match TRBD1. There are 15 residues in the CDR3. Trimming at V came to 7 bases and at J to 6 bases, leaving 13 bases not matched to a gene. Germline V gene data show CDR1 as MNHEY and CDR2 as SVGEGT. The CDR3 DNA sequence: TGTGCCAGCACCAATTCAGGGACAGGGACTGGCGAGCAGTACTTC. Residues: CASTNSGTGTGEQYF.

Judged by abundance, this clonotype is medium-sized. This chain uses TRBV27 with TRBJ2-5; D gene ambiguous. V was pared by 5 bases and J by 4 bases, with 17 bases between. Germline CDR1 reads MNHEY; CDR2 reads SMNVEV (reference sequence). This CDR3 has 15 amino acids. As DNA, the CDR3 is TGTGCCAGCAGTAGCCATCTCGCCCCAAGAGAGACCCAGTACTTC. Translating it yields CASSSHLAPRETQYF.